This T cell receptor (beta chain) was identified during a study of T cells after somatic rescue of genetic block. Sequencing was performed with immunoSEQ multiplex PCR; in TCRdb, only in-frame clones are kept and a portion is missing. Among 85,000 to 100,000 clones listed, approximately 90% were seen once. This sequence originates from a woman under 30. The sequenced sample was peripheral blood mononuclear cells (PBMCs).

The chain's CDR3 is CASSVNSFAYEQYF. The CDR3, as DNA: TGTGCCAGCAGCGTAAACAGTTTTGCCTACGAGCAGTACTTC. The V call is TRBV9, the J call TRBJ2-7; D unresolved. The CDR3 is 14 residues long. CDR1 and CDR2 (germline): SGDLS, YYNGEE. V dropped 1 base and J dropped 2 bases, with 10 bases sitting between them.